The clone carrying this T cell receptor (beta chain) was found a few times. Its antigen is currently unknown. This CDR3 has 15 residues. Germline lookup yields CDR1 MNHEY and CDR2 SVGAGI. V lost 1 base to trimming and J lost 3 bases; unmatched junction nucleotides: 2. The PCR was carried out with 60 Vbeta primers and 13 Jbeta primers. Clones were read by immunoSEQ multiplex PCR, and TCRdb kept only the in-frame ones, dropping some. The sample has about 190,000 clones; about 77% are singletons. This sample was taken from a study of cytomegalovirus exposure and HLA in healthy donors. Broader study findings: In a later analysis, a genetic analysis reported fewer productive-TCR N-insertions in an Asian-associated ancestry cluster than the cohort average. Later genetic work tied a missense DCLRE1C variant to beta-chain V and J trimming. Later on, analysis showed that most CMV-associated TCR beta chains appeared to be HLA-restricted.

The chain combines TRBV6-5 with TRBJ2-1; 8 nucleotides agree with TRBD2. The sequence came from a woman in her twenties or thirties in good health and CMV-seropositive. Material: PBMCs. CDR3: CASSYLAGGYNEQFF. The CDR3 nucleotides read TGTGCCAGCAGTTACTTGGCGGGGGGCTACAATGAGCAGTTCTTC.